Following are 31 T cell receptor beta chains from one sample sequenced in a study of T cell responses to AZD1222 COVID-19 vaccine. Produced via immunoSEQ multiplex PCR; TCRdb's table is partial and in-frame only. The sample has about 140,000 clones, more than 85% seen once. This sample comprised peripheral blood, obtained on day 0 of AZD1222 vaccination. These receptors all stem from an adult in good health.

The chain links TRBV5-1 to TRBJ2-5; 14 positions match TRBD2. Germline loops: CDR1 SGHRS, CDR2 YFSETQ. The junction had 2 bases not matched to a gene; V was cut back by 0 bases and J by 4 bases. This CDR3 is 16 amino acids long. The CDR3 region is CASSLDGLAGGETQYF. As DNA, the CDR3 is TGCGCCAGCAGCTTGGACGGACTAGCGGGAGGAGAGACCCAGTACTTC.

The sample holds one count of this clone. The chain is built from TRBV6-6 and TRBJ2-3, with D possibly being TRBD2 (6 bases). Trimming cost V 5 bases and J 1 base, with 19 bases left between them. Germline CDR1 reads MNHNY; CDR2 reads SVGAGI (reference sequence). CDR3 length equals 17 residues. The CDR3 loop reads CASSPRLVPIGTDTQYF. The CDR3 region has the DNA TGTGCCAGCAGTCCCAGACTAGTCCCTATCGGCACAGATACGCAGTATTTT.

This clone was found once. V and J are TRBV30 and TRBJ1-2; no definite D call. Germline V gene sequence: CDR1 GTSNPN, CDR2 SVGIG (reference sequence). V was shortened by 0 bases and J by 3 bases, with 14 bases between the two germline ends. CDR3 size: 15 residues. CDR3 DNA sequence: TGTGCCTGGAGTGTTTATCCAGCGGGGTACTATGGCTACACCTTC. This translates into CAWSVYPAGYYGYTF.

This clone was seen once. The J gene is TRBJ2-7, the V gene TRBV19; 9 bases line up with TRBD2. The V segment lost 5 bases and the J segment 3 bases; nucleotides outside the gene matches: 11. This CDR3 is built from 16 residues. The germline V gene has CDR1 LNHDA and CDR2 SQIVND (reference sequence). CDR3 sequence: CASSSSSGERIYEQYF. DNA of the CDR3: TGTGCCAGTAGTTCTTCTAGCGGGGAGCGAATCTACGAGCAGTACTTC.

The chain couples TRBV18 to TRBJ2-5, with D uncertain. In germline, CDR1 is KGHSH, CDR2 LQKENI. V was trimmed by 5 bases and J by 2 bases, leaving 6 bases between them. This CDR3 region has 12 residues. The CDR3: CASSARQETQYF. In nucleotides, the CDR3 is TGTGCCAGCTCAGCAAGACAAGAGACCCAGTACTTC. Full variable domain (rest looked up from reference TRBV18 and TRBJ2-5): NAGVMQNPRHLVRRRGQEARLRCSPMKGHSHVYWYRQLPEEGLKFMVYLQKENIIDESGMPKERFSAEFPKEGPSILRIQQVVRGDSAAYFCASSARQETQYFGPGTRLLVL.

The chain carries TRBV6-1 and TRBJ1-2; 8 nucleotides match TRBD1. Looked up from germline, CDR1 is MNHNS and CDR2 is SASEGT. V was clipped by 1 base and J by 4 bases; unmatched bases: 14. The CDR3 length is 18 residues. CDR3 loop: CASSEVITGGDSFYGYTF. The CDR3 nucleotides are TGTGCCAGCAGTGAAGTTATTACAGGGGGAGACTCCTTCTATGGCTACACCTTC.

V and J are TRBV9 and TRBJ2-3; D unresolved. The CDR3 covers 15 residues. Trimming left V 0 bases short and J 0 bases short, with 8 bases between. CDR1 is SGDLS, CDR2 YYNGEE, per germline. The CDR3 loop is CASSVEQISTDTQYF. The DNA of the CDR3 is TGTGCCAGCAGCGTAGAACAGATAAGCACAGATACGCAGTATTTT.

The rearrangement uses TRBV11-1 and TRBJ2-1, with D perhaps assigned TRBD1 or TRBD2 (5 bases each). V was cut by 5 bases and J by 6 bases, with 11 bases left in between. Germline V gene sequence: CDR1 SGHAT, CDR2 FQDESV (reference sequence). There are 13 residues in the CDR3. CDR3 nucleotides: TGTGCCAGCAGCCCGACGGGGCCCAATGAGCAGTTCTTC. Protein sequence: CASSPTGPNEQFF. The full variable domain, rest sourced from reference TRBV11-1 and TRBJ2-1, is EAEVAQSPRYKITEKSQAVAFWCDPISGHATLYWYRQILGQGPELLVQFQDESVVDDSQLPKDRFSAERLKGVDSTLKIQPAELGDSAMYLCASSPTGPNEQFFGPGTRLTVL.

This chain connects TRBV7-2 to TRBJ2-1; 10 bases fit TRBD2. CDR3 size: 18 residues. After removal of 2 bases from V and 9 bases from J, the junction contained 16 bases not matched to a gene. Germline V gene data show CDR1 as SGHTA and CDR2 as FQGNSA. CDR3 sequence (DNA): TGTGCCAGCAGCTTATTTGCTAGCGGGAGTAATTCGGAAAGTGAGCAGTTCTTC. Translating gives CASSLFASGSNSESEQFF.

The V and J genes are TRBV19 and TRBJ2-1; 10 positions agree with TRBD2. Trimming took 7 bases from V and 7 from J; bases not matched to a gene: 19. Per the germline V gene, CDR1 is LNHDA and CDR2 is SQIVND (reference sequence). The CDR3 is made up of 18 amino acids. CDR3 sequence reads: CASTLGGGLAGESNEQFF. The DNA for the CDR3 is TGTGCCAGTACCCTTGGAGGAGGGCTAGCGGGAGAGAGTAATGAGCAGTTCTTC.

The chain joins TRBV6-6 to TRBJ2-2, with a weak D call TRBD2 (5 bases). Germline values: CDR1 MNHNY, CDR2 SVGAGI (reference sequence). This CDR3 is 15 amino acids long. V shed 0 bases and J shed 4 bases, with 9 bases lying between them. The CDR3, as DNA: TGTGCCAGCAGTTACTCGGGAGCCGGCACCGGGGAGCTGTTTTTT. Protein sequence: CASSYSGAGTGELFF.

The chain carries TRBV7-9 and TRBJ2-1; 7 bases are shared with TRBD2. This CDR3 has 15 amino acids. V shed 5 bases, J shed 6 bases, and the junction held 10 bases outside the gene matches. Germline V gene data show CDR1 as SEHNR and CDR2 as FQNEAQ (reference sequence). The CDR3 region has the DNA TGTGCCAGCAGCCGTAGCGGGCAGAGCATCAATGAGCAGTTCTTC. This encodes CASSRSGQSINEQFF.

The CDR3 reads CASSPAGTRRSGELFF. Here the CDR3 DNA reads TGTGCCAGCTCACCAGCCGGGACTAGGAGGAGCGGGGAGCTGTTTTTT. The chain is built from TRBV18 and TRBJ2-2, with TRBD2 matching 8 bases. Looked up from germline, CDR1 is KGHSH and CDR2 is LQKENI. The CDR3 is made up of 16 amino acids. V was pared by 2 bases and J by 7 bases, with 9 bases of the junction left unmatched.

The rearrangement links TRBV12-3 or TRBV12-4 to TRBJ2-7; unclear D gene. V was pared by 10 bases and J by 5 bases, with 15 bases between. The CDR3 covers 12 residues. CDR3 coding DNA: TGTGCCACCCATACTCTAGGGAACGAGCAGTACTTC. It specifies CATHTLGNEQYF.

The chain has TRBV7-2 and TRBJ2-6; D unresolved. Between the trimmed V and J ends, which lost 1 base and 0 bases, there was a span of 7 bases. The CDR3 is 16 amino acids. Germline V lookup: CDR1 SGHTA, CDR2 FQGNSA. CDR3 sequence reads: CASSLDRSSGANVLTF. The CDR3 DNA follows: TGTGCCAGCAGCTTAGACCGGAGCTCTGGGGCCAACGTCCTGACTTTC.

The chain combines TRBV11-2 with TRBJ2-7; D not certain. Trimming pared 3 bases from V and 0 bases from J, leaving 9 bases between. CDR1 is SGHAT and CDR2 is FQNNGV in the germline V gene. The CDR3 spans 14 residues. This CDR3 is CASSFGPSSYEQYF. DNA for the CDR3: TGTGCCAGCAGCTTCGGCCCGAGCTCCTACGAGCAGTACTTC.

This chain uses TRBV7-7 with TRBJ2-3, with a tentative D call TRBD2 (6 bases). CDR3 size: 15 residues. The V end lost 1 base, the J end lost 6 bases, and 14 bases lay between the germline ends. The V gene's germline CDR1 is SSHAT and CDR2 FNYEAQ (reference sequence). The CDR3 region has the DNA TGTGCCAGCAGCTTAGGCGGGGAAGGCCAGGATACGCAGTATTTT. As protein: CASSLGGEGQDTQYF.

The rearrangement uses TRBV5-1 and TRBJ2-1, with no clear D. V was pared by 7 bases and J by 0 bases, with 14 bases between. The CDR3 has 15 residues. Germline CDR1 SGHRS, CDR2 YFSETQ. The CDR3 loop reads CASSPQSSSYNEQFF. The CDR3 DNA is TGCGCCAGCTCCCCCCAGAGCAGCTCCTACAATGAGCAGTTCTTC.

The chain uses TRBV7-2 and TRBJ2-7, with D possibly TRBD1 on 6 matching bases. Between the trimmed V and J ends, which lost 0 bases and 6 bases, there was a span of 12 bases. Germline-derived CDR1 and CDR2 are SGHTA and FQGNSA. The CDR3 consists of 14 residues. Written as DNA, the CDR3 is TGTGCCAGCAGCTTAGCATTAGCAGGGGTCGAGCAGTACTTC. Residues: CASSLALAGVEQYF.

The chain links TRBV30 to TRBJ1-4; D is perhaps TRBD1 (5 bases). Germline CDR1 reads GTSNPN; CDR2 reads SVGIG (reference sequence). V was trimmed by 0 bases and J by 8 bases, leaving 16 bases between them. This CDR3 region has 15 residues. CDR3 sequence: CAWSVNAGPREKLFF. CDR3 coding DNA: TGTGCCTGGAGTGTAAATGCAGGGCCAAGGGAAAAACTGTTTTTT.

The chain is built from TRBV7-8 and TRBJ2-7; TRBD1 agrees at 7 bases. Germline assignment: CDR1 SGHVS and CDR2 FQNEAQ. CDR3 length equals 14 residues. V was pared by 5 bases and J by 4 bases, with 8 bases of the junction left unmatched. The CDR3 DNA is TGTGCCAGCAGCACAACAGGGGAATGGTACGAGCAGTACTTC. Translating it yields CASSTTGEWYEQYF. Full variable domain (rest looked up from reference TRBV7-8 and TRBJ2-7): GAGVSQSPRYKVAKRGQDVALRCDPISGHVSLFWYQQALGQGPEFLTYFQNEAQLDKSGLPSDRFFAERPEGSVSTLKIQRTQQEDSAVYLCASSTTGEWYEQYFGPGTRLTVT.

This clone was detected only once. The J gene is TRBJ2-5, the V gene TRBV6-2 or TRBV6-3; D is uncertain. V was trimmed by 4 bases and J by 2 bases, leaving 5 bases between them. Germline V gene lookup returns CDR1 MNHEY and CDR2 SVGEGT. The CDR3 is 12 amino acids. This CDR3 is CASSWEQETQYF. CDR3 coding DNA: TGTGCCAGCAGTTGGGAACAAGAGACCCAGTACTTC.

Only one count was recorded for this clone. The rearrangement joins TRBV30 to TRBJ1-5, with D maybe TRBD1 (6 bases). Germline V gives CDR1 GTSNPN, CDR2 SVGIG (reference sequence). The V gene lost 8 bases and the J gene lost 0 bases, with 20 bases spanning the gap. The CDR3 has 16 amino acids. The CDR3, as DNA: TGTGCCCGGATCGATCAGGGGACTCTTAGCAATCAGCCCCAGCATTTT. Protein product: CARIDQGTLSNQPQHF.

This chain links TRBV4-2 with TRBJ1-4; 10 bases match TRBD1. CDR1 LGHNA and CDR2 YNFKEQ come from the germline V gene. The CDR3 runs to 16 residues. Trimming removed 4 bases from V and 1 base from J; junction bases left unmatched: 3. CDR3 sequence: CASSRRTGGTNEKLFF. CDR3 sequence (DNA): TGTGCCAGCAGCCGTCGGACAGGGGGAACTAATGAAAAACTGTTTTTT.

CDR3 sequence: CSVARTGIDDEQFF. CDR3 DNA: TGCAGCGTTGCACGGACAGGGATTGACGATGAGCAGTTCTTC. V is TRBV29-1 and J is TRBJ2-1, with 8 bases matching TRBD1. With V trimmed by 4 bases and J by 8 bases, 10 bases remained unmatched. Per the germline V gene, CDR1 is SQVTM and CDR2 is ANQGSEA. This CDR3 contains 14 residues.

This clone occurred a few times. The V call is TRBV10-1, the J call TRBJ2-5; 7 bases align to TRBD2. The CDR3 consists of 13 residues. V lost 8 bases, J lost 5 bases, and 8 bases stayed unmatched. The V gene's germline CDR1 is WNHNN and CDR2 SYGVQD (reference sequence). The chain's CDR3 is CASGRDYRETQYF. In nucleotides, the CDR3 is TGCGCCAGCGGCCGGGACTACCGGGAGACCCAGTACTTC.

The chain combines TRBV30 with TRBJ2-1, with 8 bases fitting TRBD2. The CDR3 is made up of 14 amino acids. V gave up 4 bases and J gave up 12 bases; unmatched junction bases: 14. The germline V gene has CDR1 GTSNPN and CDR2 SVGIG (reference sequence). CDR3 loop: CAWTNSGNGAGQFF. CDR3 coding DNA: TGTGCCTGGACCAATAGCGGGAATGGGGCAGGGCAGTTCTTC.

The count of this clone is one. The chain carries TRBV7-9 and TRBJ1-4; D remains unclear. Germline CDR1 is SEHNR and CDR2 is FQNEAQ (reference sequence). This CDR3 contains 15 residues. The germline V and J ends were trimmed by 5 bases and 5 bases, with 15 bases remaining between them. CDR3: CASSTPSARNEKLFF. CDR3 coding DNA: TGTGCCAGCAGCACCCCCTCAGCGAGGAATGAAAAACTGTTTTTT.

This clone was observed once. The J gene is TRBJ1-5, the V gene TRBV6-5; 10 nucleotides match TRBD1. CDR3 size: 15 residues. Germline V gene lookup returns CDR1 MNHEY and CDR2 SVGAGI. The ends lost 7 bases at V and 5 bases at J; junction bases unmatched: 8. DNA for the CDR3: TGTGCCAGCACCCCAAGGGGACAGGGGCATCAGCCCCAGCATTTT. The encoded protein is CASTPRGQGHQPQHF.

In this sample, this clone turned up a few times. This chain connects TRBV30 to TRBJ1-4; D unclear. This CDR3 contains 17 residues. With 0 bases removed from V and 8 bases from J, the gap between germline ends came to 22 bases. Germline V CDR1 and CDR2: GTSNPN, SVGIG (reference sequence). The CDR3 here is CAWSVEGAKTPKEKLFF. The DNA of the CDR3 is TGTGCCTGGAGTGTAGAGGGTGCGAAGACCCCCAAAGAAAAACTGTTTTTT.

CDR3 DNA sequence: TGTGCCTGGAGTCCCCGAGGTGGGACAGGGCGGAAAAAACTGTTTTTT. It is translated as CAWSPRGGTGRKKLFF. The rearrangement uses TRBV30 and TRBJ1-4, with TRBD1 identical over 9 bases. The CDR3 sequence is 16 residues long. V lost 2 bases to trimming and J lost 9 bases; unmatched junction nucleotides: 13. Per the germline V gene, CDR1 is GTSNPN and CDR2 is SVGIG (reference sequence).